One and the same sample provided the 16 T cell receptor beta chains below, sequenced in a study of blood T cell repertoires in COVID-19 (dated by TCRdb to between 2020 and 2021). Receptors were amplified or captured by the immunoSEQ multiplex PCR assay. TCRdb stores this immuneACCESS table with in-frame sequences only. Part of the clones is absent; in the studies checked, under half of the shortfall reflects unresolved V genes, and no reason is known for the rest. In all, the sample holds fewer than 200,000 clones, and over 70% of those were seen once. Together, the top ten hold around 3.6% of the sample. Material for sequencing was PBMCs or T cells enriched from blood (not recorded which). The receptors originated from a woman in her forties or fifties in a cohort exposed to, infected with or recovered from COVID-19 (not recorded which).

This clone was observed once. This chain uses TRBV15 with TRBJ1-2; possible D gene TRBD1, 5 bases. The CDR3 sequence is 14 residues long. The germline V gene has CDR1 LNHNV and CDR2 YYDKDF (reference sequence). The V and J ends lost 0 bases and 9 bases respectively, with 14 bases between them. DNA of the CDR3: TGTGCCACCAGCAGAGATCGCAGGGCAAGGAGCTACACCTTC. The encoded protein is CATSRDRRARSYTF.

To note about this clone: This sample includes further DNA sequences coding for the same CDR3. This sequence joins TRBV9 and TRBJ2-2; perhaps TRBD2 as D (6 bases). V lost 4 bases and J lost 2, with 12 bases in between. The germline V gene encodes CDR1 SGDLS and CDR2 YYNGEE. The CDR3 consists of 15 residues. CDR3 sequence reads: CASSRGSGNTGELFF. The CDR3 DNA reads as TGTGCCAGCAGCCGGGGTAGCGGAAACACCGGGGAGCTGTTTTTT.

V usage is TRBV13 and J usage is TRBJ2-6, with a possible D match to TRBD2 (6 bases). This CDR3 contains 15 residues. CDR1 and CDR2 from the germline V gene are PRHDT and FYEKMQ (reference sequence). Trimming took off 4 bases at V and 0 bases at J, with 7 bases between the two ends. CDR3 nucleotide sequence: TGTGCCAGCAGCTACGGGGGCTCTGGGGCCAACGTCCTGACTTTC. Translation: CASSYGGSGANVLTF.

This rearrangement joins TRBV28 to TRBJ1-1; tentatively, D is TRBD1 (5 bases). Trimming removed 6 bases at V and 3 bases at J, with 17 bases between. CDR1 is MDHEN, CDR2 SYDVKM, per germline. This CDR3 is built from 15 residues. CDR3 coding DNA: TGTGCCAGCAGCCTTCGTGGGGCCTTTGACACTGAAGCTTTCTTT. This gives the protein CASSLRGAFDTEAFF. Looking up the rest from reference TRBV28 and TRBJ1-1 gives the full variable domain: DVKVTQSSRYLVKRTGEKVFLECVQDMDHENMFWYRQDPGLGLRLIYFSYDVKMKEKGDIPEGYSVSREKKERFSLILESASTNQTSMYLCASSLRGAFDTEAFFGQGTRLTVV.

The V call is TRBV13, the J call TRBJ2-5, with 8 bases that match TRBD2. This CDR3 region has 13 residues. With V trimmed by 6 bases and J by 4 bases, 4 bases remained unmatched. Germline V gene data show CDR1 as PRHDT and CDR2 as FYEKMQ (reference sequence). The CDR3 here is CASRSTSAETQYF. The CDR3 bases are TGTGCCAGCAGATCGACTAGCGCAGAGACCCAGTACTTC.

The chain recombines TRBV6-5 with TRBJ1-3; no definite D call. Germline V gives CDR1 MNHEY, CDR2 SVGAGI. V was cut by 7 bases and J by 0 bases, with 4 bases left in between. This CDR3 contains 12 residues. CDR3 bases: TGTGCCAGCAAATACTCTGGAAACACCATATATTTT. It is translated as CASKYSGNTIYF.

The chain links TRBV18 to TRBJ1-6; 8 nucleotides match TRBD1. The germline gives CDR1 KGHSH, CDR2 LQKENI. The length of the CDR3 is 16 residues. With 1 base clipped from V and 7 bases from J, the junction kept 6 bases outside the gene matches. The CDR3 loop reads CASSPRDRWENSPLHF. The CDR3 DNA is TGTGCCAGCTCACCACGGGACAGGTGGGAAAATTCACCCCTCCACTTT.

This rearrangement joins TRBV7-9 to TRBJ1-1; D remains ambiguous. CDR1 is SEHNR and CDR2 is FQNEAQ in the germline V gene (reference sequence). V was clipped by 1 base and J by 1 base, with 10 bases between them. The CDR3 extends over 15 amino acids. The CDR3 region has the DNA TGTGCCAGCAGCTTAGTTGAGGGCGAGAACACTGAAGCTTTCTTT. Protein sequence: CASSLVEGENTEAFF.

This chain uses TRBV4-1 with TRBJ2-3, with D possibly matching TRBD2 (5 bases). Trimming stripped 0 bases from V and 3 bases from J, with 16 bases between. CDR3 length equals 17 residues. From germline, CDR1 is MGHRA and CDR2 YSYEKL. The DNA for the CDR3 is TGCGCCAGCAGCCAAGACGTTCCAGCGGAGTCGACAGATACGCAGTATTTT. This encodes CASSQDVPAESTDTQYF.

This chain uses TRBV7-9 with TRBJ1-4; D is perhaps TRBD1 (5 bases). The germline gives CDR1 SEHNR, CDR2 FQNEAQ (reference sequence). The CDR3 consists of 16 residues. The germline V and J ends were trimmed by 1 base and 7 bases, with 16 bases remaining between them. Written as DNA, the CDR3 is TGTGCCAGCAGCTTAGGGCAGACAGCGAACTTTGAAAAACTGTTTTTT. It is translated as CASSLGQTANFEKLFF.

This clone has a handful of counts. The DNA of the CDR3 is TGTGCCAGCAGACGGCTTTACCGAGGGGAAAAACTGTTTTTT. The encoded protein is CASRRLYRGEKLFF. This chain uses TRBV28 with TRBJ1-4; D remains ambiguous. Germline V gene lookup returns CDR1 MDHEN and CDR2 SYDVKM. The CDR3 totals 14 residues. Trimming left V 6 bases short and J 8 bases short, with 16 bases between.

The CDR3 spells CASSLTGTVNEKLFF. CDR3 DNA sequence: TGTGCCAGCAGCTTAACCGGGACAGTTAATGAAAAACTGTTTTTT. The gene calls are TRBV7-9 and TRBJ1-4; 7 bases match TRBD1. Germline CDR1 SEHNR, CDR2 FQNEAQ (reference sequence). With 2 bases clipped from V and 4 bases from J, the junction kept 4 bases outside the gene matches. The CDR3 runs 15 residues.

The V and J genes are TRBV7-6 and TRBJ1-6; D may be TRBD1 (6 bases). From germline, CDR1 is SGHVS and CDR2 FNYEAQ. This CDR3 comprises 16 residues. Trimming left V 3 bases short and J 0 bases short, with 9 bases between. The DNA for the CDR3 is TGTGCCAGCAGCTTTACAGGGAGCTCCTATAATTCACCCCTCCACTTT. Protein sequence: CASSFTGSSYNSPLHF.

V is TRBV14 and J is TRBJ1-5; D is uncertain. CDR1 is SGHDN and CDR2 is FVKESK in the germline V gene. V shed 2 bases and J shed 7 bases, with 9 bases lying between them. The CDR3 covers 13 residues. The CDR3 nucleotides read TGTGCCAGCAGCCAAACAGTTTTCCAGCCCCAGCATTTT. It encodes CASSQTVFQPQHF.

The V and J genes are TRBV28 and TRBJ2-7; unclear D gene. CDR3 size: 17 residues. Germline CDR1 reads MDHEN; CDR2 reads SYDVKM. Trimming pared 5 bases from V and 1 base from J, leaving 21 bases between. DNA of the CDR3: TGTGCCAGCAGTCCCCCCCTCTCGCTACCTCGATCCTACGAGCAGTACTTC. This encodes CASSPPLSLPRSYEQYF.

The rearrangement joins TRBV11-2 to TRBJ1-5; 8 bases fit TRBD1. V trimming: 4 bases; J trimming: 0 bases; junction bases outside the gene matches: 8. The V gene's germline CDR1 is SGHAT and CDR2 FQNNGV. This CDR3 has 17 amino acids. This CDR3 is CASSSKLTGGSNQPQHF. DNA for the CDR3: TGTGCCAGCAGCTCCAAACTAACAGGGGGTAGCAATCAGCCCCAGCATTTT.